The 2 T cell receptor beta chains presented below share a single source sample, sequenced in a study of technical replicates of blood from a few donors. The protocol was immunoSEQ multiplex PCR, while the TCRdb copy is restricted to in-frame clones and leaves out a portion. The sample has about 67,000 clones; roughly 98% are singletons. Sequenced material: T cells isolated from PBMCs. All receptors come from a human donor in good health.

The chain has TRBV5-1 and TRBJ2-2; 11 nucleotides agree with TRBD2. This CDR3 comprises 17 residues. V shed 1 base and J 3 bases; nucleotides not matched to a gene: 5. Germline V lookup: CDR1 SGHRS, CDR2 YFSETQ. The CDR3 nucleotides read TGCGCCAGCAGCTTGAGGCTAGCGGGAGGATACACCGGGGAGCTGTTTTTT. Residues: CASSLRLAGGYTGELFF.

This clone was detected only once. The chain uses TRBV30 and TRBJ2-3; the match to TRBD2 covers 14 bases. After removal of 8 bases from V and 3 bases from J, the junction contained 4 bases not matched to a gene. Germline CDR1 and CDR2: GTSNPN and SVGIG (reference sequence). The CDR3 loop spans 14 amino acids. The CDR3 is CAGGLAGATDTQYF. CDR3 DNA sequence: TGTGCCGGGGGACTAGCGGGGGCTACAGATACGCAGTATTTT.